This entry features one TCR beta chain sequence. Its antigen is currently not known. Per-nucleotide qualities are absent, and no much larger clonotype sits a single base away. V is cut back by 7 bases and J by 7 bases, with 8 bases in the junction unmatched. The CDR3 goes from the cysteine to the phenylalanine over 14 residues. The CDR3 DNA has 42 bases and is translated from base 1. CDR1 and CDR2, looked up from the germline V gene, are SNHLY and FYNNEI. TCR CDR3 regions were amplified from genomic DNA by multiplex PCR using the deep immunoSEQ assay. Extracted genomic DNA from each cell subset was distributed evenly across all wells of several immunoSEQ 96-well plates, and each plate was treated as a replicate. For sorted subsets, each replicate PCR was loaded with roughly 200 ng genomic DNA, equivalent to approximately 33,000 T cell genomes. Purified libraries were measured with a Qubit 3.0 fluorometer, size-checked on a Bioanalyzer 2100, and measured again with the KAPA Library Quantification kit. Each immunoSEQ 96-well plate was sequenced on its own single-read 150-cycle Illumina NextSeq 550 flow cell. In the original analysis: Because the immunoSEQ output included only junctional sequences and no quality scores, the filtering could not be the same as the filtering used for full-length reads. Sequences were annotated with PyIR, a Python wrapper for IgBLAST v1.9, using IMGT germline references to assign V/J genes and CDR3. Reads were removed for weak V/J assignments (E-value above 1e-6), missing CDR3, stop codons, out-of-frame junctions, or ambiguous translated residues. A V3J clonotype was defined by an identical inferred V gene, J gene, and CDR3 amino acid sequence. Percentage overlap between repertoires was computed as shared unique clonotypes divided by the size of the smaller repertoire. RTK rarefaction, the Chao1 estimator, and Recon v2.1 estimates of unobserved clonotypes were used to assess repertoire richness. Generation probabilities were computed with OLGA for all TCRbeta clonotypes obtained by the gDNA method from several donors. What TCRdb holds here is the immuneACCESS table cut down to in-frame rearrangements. Part of the clones is not present; checked against another copy, under half of the missing clones reflect an unresolved V gene, and the others are unexplained. V, J and clone size derive from that table, while D and trimming were established from the DNA sequence. This sample gives millions of clones in total; roughly 94% of them show up just once. The ten largest make up about 0.13% of the sample.

The data originate from a study of shared clonotypes between healthy human individuals (dated by TCRdb to 2020 to 2022). Context from the whole study: The cohort included three men and two women between 18 and 49 years of age. Between about 0.8 and 9 billion PBMCs per donor were obtained by leukapheresis. For each donor, three plates each were used for CD4 naive and CD4 memory, two plates were used for CD8 naive, and one plate was used for CD8 memory. The study deeply sequenced blood TCR repertoires of about 5 healthy adults to estimate repertoire size and the extent of clonotype sharing between individuals. To increase sequencing depth and limit assay-specific biases, different laboratories used diverse techniques to prepare libraries and sequence TCR repertoires.

Findings and caveats that apply to the study as a whole: When four donors were compared, the shared fraction of clonotypes was about 5% for naive CD4, around 4% for naive CD8, 2% to 2.5% for memory CD4, and under 0.5% for memory CD8. Sampling was restricted to blood, and TCR repertoires in tissue are likely to differ from TCR repertoires in blood. Naive subsets generally had larger estimated clonotype richness than memory subsets. Incomplete sequencing was indicated by rarefaction of sorted-subset datasets, despite the large sequencing depth. Higher generation probabilities were observed for clonotypes shared by all four sorted-subset donors than for non-shared clonotypes. Because the study included a small number of donors, the genetic and exposure-history diversity represented was limited. Pairwise subsampling indicated that sequencing depth was expected to affect the degree of clonotype sharing among donors.

Donors were healthy HIV-negative adults with no recently reported acute infections or vaccinations. Only Caucasian adults living in Nashville, Tennessee, USA were represented among the donors. CD4+ T cells were enriched by magnetic negative selection, after which naive cells were positively selected on CD45RA and the negative fraction was taken as the memory subset. Blood was collected by leukapheresis, and PBMCs were isolated by Ficoll-Histopaque density gradient centrifugation and then cryopreserved in liquid nitrogen vapor phase. Analytical flow cytometry was used to check the purity and quantity of each magnetically sorted T cell population. Genomic DNA was isolated from every sorted fraction and measured by UV absorbance on a Nanodrop 2000c.

The chain couples TRBV2 to TRBJ1-4, with 8 bases matching TRBD1. This clonotype originated in a man aged 18 to 35 in good health. Sequencing input: naive CD4+ T cells sorted from blood. The sample's cell subset or site label, decoded: CD45RA+ positively selected. The encoded CDR3 is CASTGQGGGEKLFF. The DNA sequence is as follows: TGTGCCAGCACTGGACAGGGAGGGGGTGAAAAACTGTTTTTT.